Below are 20 T cell receptor beta chains sequenced from a single sample in a study of cytomegalovirus exposure and HLA in healthy donors. PCR primers comprised 60 Vbeta and 13 Jbeta primers. Profiled with immunoSEQ multiplex PCR; TCRdb holds only in-frame clones, not every one. The sample lists roughly 100,000 clones, roughly 77% occurring once. The sequencing sample was made of PBMCs. These receptors were taken from a man aged 35 to 55 in good health and CMV-seronegative.

The chain couples TRBV5-6 to TRBJ1-6; D might be TRBD1 (6 bases). The CDR3 loop spans 16 amino acids. Deletions cut 1 base from V and 9 bases from J, with 17 bases between. CDR1 is SGHDT, CDR2 YYEEEE, per germline. CDR3 amino acids: CASSLRRTVISSPLHF. The CDR3 region has the DNA TGTGCCAGCAGCTTGCGGAGGACAGTCATCAGTTCACCCCTCCACTTT.

A word on this clone: The same CDR3 is also encoded by other DNA sequences in this sample. J is TRBJ1-3 and V is TRBV6-1; D remains ambiguous. With 6 bases removed from V and 0 bases from J, the gap between germline ends came to 3 bases. The CDR3 contains 12 residues. The germline CDR1 and CDR2 sequences are MNHNS and SASEGT. CDR3 sequence reads: CASRASGNTIYF. The CDR3 nucleotides read TGTGCCAGCAGAGCCTCTGGAAACACCATATATTTT.

The chain carries TRBV6-5 and TRBJ1-6; 7 nucleotides align to TRBD1. This CDR3 region has 14 residues. The J segment lost 10 bases and the V segment lost 5 bases, leaving 8 bases of the junction unmatched. CDR1 is MNHEY, CDR2 SVGAGI, per germline. The CDR3 nucleotides read TGTGCCAGCAGTGACCGGGACAGCAGCTCACCCCTCCACTTT. Translating gives CASSDRDSSSPLHF.

The rearrangement joins TRBV7-9 to TRBJ2-5; 7 bases line up with TRBD1. The CDR3 has 14 amino acids. Germline V gene data show CDR1 as SEHNR and CDR2 as FQNEAQ (reference sequence). The V segment lost 5 bases and the J segment 2 bases; nucleotides outside the gene matches: 5. The CDR3 loop reads CASSPPGQQETQYF. CDR3 DNA sequence: TGTGCCAGCAGCCCCCCGGGACAGCAAGAGACCCAGTACTTC.

This rearrangement joins TRBV2 to TRBJ1-6; D unclear. The CDR3 has 17 residues. Looked up from germline, CDR1 is SNHLY and CDR2 is FYNNEI. Trimming removed 3 bases from V and 5 bases from J, with 17 bases in between. The CDR3 region has the DNA TGTGCCAGCAGTGATAATTCGAGGTTTTTCAATAATTCACCCCTCCACTTT. This gives the protein CASSDNSRFFNNSPLHF.

The V call is TRBV6-1, the J call TRBJ2-5; TRBD2 might be the D (7 bases). Germline CDR1 and CDR2: MNHNS and SASEGT. This CDR3 contains 15 residues. Between the trimmed V and J ends, which lost 5 bases and 2 bases, there was a span of 15 bases. CDR3 region: CASSRAGAVQETQYF. The CDR3 region has the DNA TGTGCCAGCAGTCGGGCGGGGGCCGTTCAAGAGACCCAGTACTTC.

The chain is built from TRBV5-1 and TRBJ2-3; 7 positions agree with TRBD1. V trimming: 5 bases; J trimming: 1 base; junction bases outside the gene matches: 13. Germline V gene sequence: CDR1 SGHRS, CDR2 YFSETQ. The CDR3 is 17 residues long. The CDR3 region has the DNA TGCGCCAGCAGTGCACCTACCCGAGGGACAGGCACAGATACGCAGTATTTT. Translated, it gives CASSAPTRGTGTDTQYF.

The chain has TRBV5-1 and TRBJ2-2; 8 bases match TRBD2. Trimming at V came to 0 bases and at J to 3 bases, leaving 4 bases not matched to a gene. Germline CDR1 reads SGHRS; CDR2 reads YFSETQ. This CDR3 is built from 16 residues. DNA for the CDR3: TGCGCCAGCAGCTTGGAGCCGGGGGGGCACACCGGGGAGCTGTTTTTT. As protein: CASSLEPGGHTGELFF.

The chain employs TRBV27 and TRBJ2-3; TRBD2 matches at 11 bases. Germline V gene lookup returns CDR1 MNHEY and CDR2 SMNVEV (reference sequence). V gave up 6 bases and J gave up 6 bases; unmatched junction bases: 17. CDR3 length equals 18 residues. The CDR3 protein is CASRPLAGGTQFGDTQYF. For the CDR3, the DNA is TGTGCCAGCAGACCCCTAGCGGGGGGAACTCAGTTTGGGGATACGCAGTATTTT.

This chain links TRBV2 with TRBJ2-2; D unresolved. The ends were cut back, 1 base at V and 3 bases at J, with 15 bases in the middle. The CDR3 loop spans 17 amino acids. Germline V CDR1 and CDR2: SNHLY, FYNNEI. The CDR3 reads CASSEVYSYTYTGELFF. The CDR3, as DNA: TGTGCCAGCAGTGAAGTGTACTCCTATACCTACACCGGGGAGCTGTTTTTT. The full variable domain, rest sourced from reference TRBV2 and TRBJ2-2, is EPEVTQTPSHQVTQMGQEVILRCVPISNHLYFYWYRQILGQKVEFLVSFYNNEISEKSEIFDDQFSVERPDGSNFTLKIRSTKLEDSAMYFCASSEVYSYTYTGELFFGEGSRLTVL.

This rearrangement joins TRBV5-4 to TRBJ1-1; the D gene is possibly TRBD1 (6 bases). This CDR3 region has 16 residues. Trimming left V 0 bases short and J 2 bases short, with 14 bases between. Germline CDR1 reads SGHNT; CDR2 reads YYREEE (reference sequence). The CDR3 DNA follows: TGTGCCAGCAGCTTGGAAGGGGGTACATTTAACACTGAAGCTTTCTTT. Protein: CASSLEGGTFNTEAFF.

In its sample, this clone was seen once. V and J are TRBV18 and TRBJ1-6; TRBD1 is a possible D gene (6 bases). Germline V gene data show CDR1 as KGHSH and CDR2 as LQKENI. The CDR3 totals 16 residues. The ends were cut back, 5 bases at V and 6 bases at J, with 17 bases in the middle. CDR3 DNA: TGTGCCAGCTCATATAACAGGGCTTCTTCTAATTCACCCCTCCACTTT. This sequence encodes CASSYNRASSNSPLHF.

This clone was seen just once. The chain is built from TRBV2 and TRBJ2-1, with D possibly TRBD2 on 5 matching bases. In germline, CDR1 is SNHLY, CDR2 FYNNEI. CDR3 length equals 15 residues. Trimming pared 3 bases from V and 1 base from J, leaving 10 bases between. Here the CDR3 reads CASSDDRGSYNEQFF. In nucleotides, the CDR3 is TGTGCCAGCAGTGATGATCGGGGATCCTACAATGAGCAGTTCTTC.

The rearrangement links TRBV5-1 to TRBJ1-4, with 8 bases aligning to TRBD1. The V gene's germline CDR1 is SGHRS and CDR2 YFSETQ. This CDR3 has 18 amino acids. The V gene end was trimmed by 3 bases and the J gene end by 3 bases; junction bases not matched to a gene: 13. The CDR3 here is CASSSLGQGGVSNEKLFF. The CDR3 DNA reads TGCGCCAGCAGCTCCCTCGGACAGGGTGGGGTGTCTAATGAAAAACTGTTTTTT.

The chain carries TRBV6-5 and TRBJ1-5; 7 bases agree with TRBD1. V was pared by 8 bases and J by 0 bases, with 1 base of the junction left unmatched. CDR3 size: 13 residues. Per germline, CDR1 MNHEY and CDR2 SVGAGI. The CDR3 DNA follows: TGTGCCAGCGGGACAGTTAGCAATCAGCCCCAGCATTTT. This translates into CASGTVSNQPQHF.

The rearrangement joins TRBV14 to TRBJ1-2; 7 nucleotides align to TRBD1. Germline V CDR1 and CDR2: SGHDN, FVKESK. The CDR3 is 16 residues long. The V and J ends lost 3 bases and 8 bases, in that order; junction bases with no gene match: 15. The CDR3 DNA follows: TGTGCCAGCAGCCACCGTCCCGGGGACAGAATTGGAGGCTACACCTTC. Its protein is CASSHRPGDRIGGYTF.

J is TRBJ2-3 and V is TRBV5-6; 8 bases line up with TRBD2. This CDR3 has 16 residues. Looked up from germline, CDR1 is SGHDT and CDR2 is YYEEEE. J was trimmed by 1 base and V by 0 bases; bases with no gene match: 4. The CDR3 here is CASSLVPAGGTDTQYF. CDR3 DNA: TGTGCCAGCAGCTTGGTACCAGCGGGGGGCACAGATACGCAGTATTTT.

This chain uses TRBV5-4 with TRBJ1-2; 9 positions match TRBD1. Germline CDR1 and CDR2: SGHNT and YYREEE (reference sequence). This CDR3 region has 14 residues. Trimming removed 2 bases from V and 7 bases from J; junction bases left unmatched: 6. CDR3 protein: CASSFDRGVSGYTF. The DNA of the CDR3 is TGTGCCAGCAGCTTTGACAGGGGGGTTAGTGGCTACACCTTC. Based on the CDR3 plus reference TRBV5-4 and TRBJ1-2, the full variable domain is ETGVTQSPTHLIKTRGQQVTLRCSSQSGHNTVSWYQQALGQGPQFIFQYYREEENGRGNFPPRFSGLQFPNYSSELNVNALELDDSALYLCASSFDRGVSGYTFGSGTRLTVV.

This chain links TRBV5-6 with TRBJ2-6, with D possibly matching TRBD2 (6 bases). This CDR3 is built from 17 residues. Trimming shortened V by 5 bases and J by 4 bases, and 19 bases separated the two germline ends. Looked up from germline, CDR1 is SGHDT and CDR2 is YYEEEE. The DNA for the CDR3 is TGTGCCAGCAGTTCTTTAGGGTTCGGGAGAGGGGCCAACGTCCTGACTTTC. It yields the protein CASSSLGFGRGANVLTF.

CDR3 protein: CASSLGGRLNEQYF. The CDR3 DNA reads TGTGCCAGCAGCTTAGGCGGCCGGTTGAACGAGCAGTACTTC. This chain links TRBV7-2 with TRBJ2-7; D gene uncertain. There are 14 residues in the CDR3. Trimming took 1 base from V and 5 from J, leaving 12 bases between them. Germline-derived CDR1 and CDR2 are SGHTA and FQGNSA.